The source of this TCR beta chain is a study of blood T cells in healthy people across ages. Extraction of total RNA produced a minimum of 5.5 micrograms from each sample. Through a sample-barcoded 5' primer and a J-beta primer mix, a second PCR was run for roughly 6 to 12 cycles. TCRdb itself ran the 5' RACE reads through MiXCR, one entry per CDR3 protein. Of hundreds of thousands of distinct CDR3 sequences in the sample, approximately 40% were seen once. Germline CDR1 is DFQATT and CDR2 is SNEGSKA (reference sequence). The CDR3 length is 16 residues. The sequenced sample was blood. The sequence was collected from an elderly man in good health. V gene TRBV20-1 combines with J gene TRBJ2-4; 9 positions match TRBD2. The tail of the sequence fits TRBJ2-7 better, so the J call may be wrong. CDR3 sequence reads: CSARDRLAAPSYEQYF. CDR3 in DNA: TGCAGTGCTAGAGACCGACTAGCGGCGCCTTCCTACGAGCAGTACTTC.